These 19 T cell receptor beta chains were all obtained from the same sample, sequenced in a study of T cell repertoires in cytomegalovirus infection. TCRdb processed the reads anew with MiXCR; each CDR3 protein has one entry. The data hold 750,000 to 950,000 distinct CDR3 sequences, with just under 30% observed a single time. No antigen has been assigned to these receptors. Sequenced material: cultured CD8+ T cells from PBMCs, taken from culture after CMV antigen stimulation. Receptors were obtained from a human donor in good health (CMV status not recorded). Some clones in this sample may be carry-over from other donors' samples.

This sequence joins TRBV27 and TRBJ1-2, with 8 bases aligning to TRBD1. The CDR3 consists of 15 residues. J lost 6 bases, V lost 4 bases, and 10 bases had no gene match. Germline lookup yields CDR1 MNHEY and CDR2 SMNVEV (reference sequence). CDR3 bases: TGTGCCAGCAGTTGGAATCCGGGACAGGATAATGGCTACACCTTC. Protein product: CASSWNPGQDNGYTF.

This clonotype was recorded a few times. J is TRBJ2-1 and V is TRBV7-3; D remains unclear. V gave up 6 bases and J gave up 6 bases, with 6 bases separating them. In germline, CDR1 is SGHTA, CDR2 FQGTGA. The CDR3 has 11 residues. The CDR3 loop reads CASRIANEQFF. The CDR3 nucleotides are TGTGCCAGCAGGATCGCCAATGAGCAGTTCTTC.

This sequence joins TRBV6-1 and TRBJ2-1; 10 nucleotides align to TRBD1. Germline CDR1 and CDR2: MNHNS and SASEGT. V was pared by 5 bases and J by 3 bases, with 7 bases of the junction left unmatched. The CDR3 has 16 amino acids. The CDR3 sequence is CASSTPGQGIYNEQFF. The CDR3 coding sequence is TGTGCCAGCAGTACTCCGGGACAGGGGATCTACAATGAGCAGTTCTTC.

This chain uses TRBV2 with TRBJ1-1; unclear D gene. Germline CDR1 and CDR2: SNHLY and FYNNEI. Deletions cut 2 bases from V and 11 bases from J, with 12 bases between. CDR3 length: 12 amino acids. The CDR3 spells CASSERVRRAFF. CDR3 nucleotide sequence: TGTGCCAGCAGTGAAAGGGTCAGACGGGCTTTCTTT. Full variable domain (rest looked up from reference TRBV2 and TRBJ1-1): EPEVTQTPSHQVTQMGQEVILRCVPISNHLYFYWYRQILGQKVEFLVSFYNNEISEKSEIFDDQFSVERPDGSNFTLKIRSTKLEDSAMYFCASSERVRRAFFGQGTRLTVV.

This clonotype has a count of ten or more. This chain connects TRBV7-8 to TRBJ2-1, with D unresolved. Trimming stripped 5 bases from V and 8 bases from J, with 7 bases between. The CDR3 extends over 11 amino acids. CDR1 and CDR2 from the germline V gene are SGHVS and FQNEAQ. CDR3 nucleotides: TGTGCCAGCAGCCCAGTCCATGAGCAGTTCTTC. This codes for CASSPVHEQFF.

This clonotype came up a few times. The gene calls are TRBV19 and TRBJ1-1; possible D gene TRBD1, 5 bases. With 0 bases removed from V and 0 bases from J, the gap between germline ends came to 14 bases. From germline, CDR1 is LNHDA and CDR2 SQIVND (reference sequence). The CDR3 has 17 amino acids. CDR3 protein: CASSIDRGDLMNTEAFF. CDR3 nucleotides: TGTGCCAGTAGTATAGATCGGGGCGACCTAATGAACACTGAAGCTTTCTTT.

This rearrangement joins TRBV28 to TRBJ2-2, with D perhaps matching TRBD1 (5 bases). The CDR3 runs 17 residues. CDR1 is MDHEN, CDR2 SYDVKM, per germline. V dropped 4 bases and J dropped 1 base, with 16 bases sitting between them. The CDR3 nucleotides are TGTGCCAGCAGTTCCCCCCCGGACAAATTGAACACCGGGGAGCTGTTTTTT. Encoded protein: CASSSPPDKLNTGELFF.

V is TRBV20-1 and J is TRBJ2-1; 11 bases match TRBD1. The CDR3 is made up of 15 amino acids. Germline CDR1 DFQATT, CDR2 SNEGSKA (reference sequence). Trimming at V came to 1 base and at J to 6 bases, leaving 5 bases not matched to a gene. As DNA, the CDR3 is TGCAGTGCTAGAGCCGGACAGGGGGCTTTCAATGAGCAGTTCTTC. This codes for CSARAGQGAFNEQFF.

This clonotype was found once. V usage is TRBV13 and J usage is TRBJ1-1; 7 bases are a match to TRBD1. Germline values: CDR1 PRHDT, CDR2 FYEKMQ (reference sequence). CDR3 length: 14 residues. Trimming took 6 bases from V and 2 from J; bases not matched to a gene: 6. The CDR3: CASRPDRVNTEAFF. Here the CDR3 DNA reads TGTGCCAGCAGGCCTGACAGGGTTAACACTGAAGCTTTCTTT.

V and J are TRBV27 and TRBJ2-3; possibly TRBD2 for D (6 bases). Trimming took 6 bases from V and 6 from J, leaving 22 bases between them. The CDR3 sequence is 16 residues long. In germline, CDR1 is MNHEY, CDR2 SMNVEV (reference sequence). The CDR3 nucleotides are TGTGCCAGCAGGGTCCTAGCGACCGGACTTGGGGATACGCAGTATTTT. Encoded protein: CASRVLATGLGDTQYF.

This clonotype was counted ten times or more. The chain couples TRBV12-3 or TRBV12-4 to TRBJ2-1; TRBD1 matches at 11 bases. This CDR3 contains 16 residues. V lost 6 bases and J lost 2; bases outside the gene matches: 6. The CDR3 DNA reads TGTGCCAGCAGAAGTCCGGGACAGGGGGCCTACAATGAGCAGTTCTTC. This sequence encodes CASRSPGQGAYNEQFF.

This clonotype was recorded a few times. V usage is TRBV12-3 or TRBV12-4 and J usage is TRBJ1-2; D not resolved. The V end lost 3 bases, the J end lost 8 bases, and 13 bases lay between the germline ends. The CDR3 has 13 residues. The CDR3 spells CASSFLPRGGYTF. Written as DNA, the CDR3 is TGTGCCAGCAGTTTCCTGCCCCGCGGGGGCTACACCTTC.

V usage is TRBV14 and J usage is TRBJ2-4; 8 bases align to TRBD1. Germline CDR1 and CDR2: SGHDN and FVKESK. This CDR3 has 19 residues. The junction had 16 bases not matched to a gene; V was cut back by 4 bases and J by 2 bases. The chain's CDR3 is CASSPSGTGTHWPKNIQYF. The CDR3 nucleotides read TGTGCCAGCAGCCCCTCCGGGACAGGTACCCATTGGCCCAAAAACATTCAGTACTTC.

As to this clonotype: Given a much more abundant clone one base away, this may be a read error. Likely a read error: the CDR3 ends without its conserved phenylalanine or tryptophan. The genes are TRBV7-4 and TRBJ1-5, with no clear D. The ends were cut back, 3 bases at V and 7 bases at J, with 16 bases in the middle. This CDR3 is built from 15 residues. Germline loops: CDR1 SGHVT, CDR2 SQSDAQ. CDR3 region: CASSFSGAGRQPQHL. CDR3 DNA: TGTGCCAGCAGCTTCTCAGGCGCGGGGAGGCAGCCCCAGCATCTT.

The chain has TRBV11-2 and TRBJ2-1; D not certain. This CDR3 is built from 14 residues. The V gene lost 5 bases and the J gene lost 8 bases, with 16 bases spanning the gap. Germline V CDR1 and CDR2: SGHAT, FQNNGV. The CDR3 DNA reads as TGTGCCAGCAGCCCCCTAGACGAGGCCCATGAGCAGTTCTTC. Protein: CASSPLDEAHEQFF.

This chain connects TRBV12-3 or TRBV12-4 to TRBJ1-3; TRBD1 might be the D (6 bases). The CDR3 loop spans 17 amino acids. V shed 4 bases and J shed 2 bases, with 18 bases lying between them. The chain's CDR3 is CASSSGPSGAPGNTIYF. The CDR3 nucleotides read TGTGCCAGCAGTTCTGGTCCCTCAGGGGCCCCTGGAAACACCATATATTTT.

The rearrangement links TRBV12-3 or TRBV12-4 to TRBJ1-2; 8 nucleotides align to TRBD1. Germline trimming cut 0 bases from V and 6 bases from J; bases unmatched to any gene: 9. CDR3 length: 16 residues. CDR3 residues: CASSLAGTGGEDGYTF. The DNA for the CDR3 is TGTGCCAGCAGTTTAGCGGGGACAGGTGGGGAGGATGGCTACACCTTC.

The gene calls are TRBV5-6 and TRBJ2-5, with D perhaps matching TRBD1 (6 bases). The CDR3 is 14 amino acids. Trimming stripped 3 bases from V and 2 bases from J, with 11 bases between. CDR1 SGHDT and CDR2 YYEEEE come from the germline V gene. CDR3 loop: CASSWDTLQETQYF. CDR3 nucleotide sequence: TGTGCCAGCAGCTGGGACACCCTACAAGAGACCCAGTACTTC.

In the case of this clonotype: With a much larger clone just one base away, this may be a read error. V usage is TRBV28 and J usage is TRBJ2-1, with TRBD1 identical over 8 bases. Per germline, CDR1 MDHEN and CDR2 SYDVKM. CDR3 length equals 14 residues. CDR3 nucleotides: TGTGCCAGCACAGGACAGGGAGACTACAATGGGCAGTTCTTC. Translation gives CASTGQGDYNGQFF. Together with reference TRBV28 and TRBJ2-1, the CDR3 gives the full variable domain: DVKVTQSSRYLVKRTGEKVFLECVQDMDHENMFWYRQDPGLGLRLIYFSYDVKMKEKGDIPEGYSVSREKKERFSLILESASTNQTSMYLCASTGQGDYNGQFFGPGTRLTVL.